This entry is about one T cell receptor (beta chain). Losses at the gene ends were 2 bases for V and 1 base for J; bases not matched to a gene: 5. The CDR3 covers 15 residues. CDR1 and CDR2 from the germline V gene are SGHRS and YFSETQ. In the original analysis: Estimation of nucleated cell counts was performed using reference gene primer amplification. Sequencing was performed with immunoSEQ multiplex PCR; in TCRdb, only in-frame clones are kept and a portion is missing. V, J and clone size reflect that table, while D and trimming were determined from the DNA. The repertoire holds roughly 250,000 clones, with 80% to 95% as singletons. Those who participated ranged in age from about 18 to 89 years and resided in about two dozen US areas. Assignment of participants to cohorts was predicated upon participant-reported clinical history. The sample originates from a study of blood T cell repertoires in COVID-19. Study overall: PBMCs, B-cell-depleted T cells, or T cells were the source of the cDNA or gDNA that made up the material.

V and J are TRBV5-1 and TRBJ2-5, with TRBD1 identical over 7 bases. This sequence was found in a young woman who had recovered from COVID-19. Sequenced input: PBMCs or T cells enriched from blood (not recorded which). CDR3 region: CASSLQGSFQETQYF. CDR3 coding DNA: TGCGCCAGCAGCTTACAGGGGTCCTTCCAAGAGACCCAGTACTTC.